This T cell receptor (beta chain) was found in a study of CD8 T cells in ankylosing spondylitis (TCRdb year 2017). Study-level background: The study profiled T cell receptor beta repertoires in healthy donors and ankylosing spondylitis patients to find disease-linked TCR variants. In total, the full study cohort was made up of some 110 healthy donors and 25 or so ankylosing spondylitis patients. Peripheral blood samples were taken, and synovial fluid was additionally collected from ankylosing spondylitis patients.

TCRdb shows the sequencer as Illumina HiSeq 2500. Quantitative 5'-RACE with molecular barcodes was the method used to prepare the TCR beta libraries. Processing in the source paper ran as follows. To identify disease-linked TCR variants, a new computational method was used, one built on a probabilistic model of VDJ rearrangement. TCRdb reanalyzed the raw reads on its own, using fastp at Q25 for trimming and MiXCR for clone calling, and kept in-frame beta chains. Merged by CDR3 protein, the rows form single entries marked with the most common genes and DNA. The V and J calls shown here were made by TCRdb, not taken from the authors' results. The sample contains some 800,000 distinct CDR3 sequences, 10% to 15% of them found a single time. The ten top clones hold approximately 0.5% of the sample. The research as a whole found: The disease-linked clones showed a CD8+ phenotype and occurred at relatively low frequencies in peripheral blood. A TCR beta motif of several highly homologous amino acid variants appeared characteristic of blood from ankylosing spondylitis patients. Some motif variants were previously reported in synovial fluid and blood of reactive arthritis patients, suggesting common disease-initiation mechanisms. According to the report, matched synovial fluid samples from ankylosing spondylitis patients were significantly enriched for the disease-linked clones.

A word on this clonotype: This clone's antigen is unknown. Per-base quality was not reported, and no clone a single base away is much larger than it.

Inclusive of the bounding cysteine and phenylalanine, the CDR3 is 14 residues long. The retained sequence is limited to the CDR3, 42 bases, with the frame set at the first base. CDR1 is given as MNHNS and CDR2 as SASEGT, both from the germline V gene. V has 5 bases trimmed and J has 2 bases trimmed; junction bases matching no gene number 4. The chain is assembled from TRBV6-1 and TRBJ2-7; 9 junctional bases match TRBD1. This clonotype was obtained from a male donor with ankylosing spondylitis. What was sequenced was blood, either unsorted or a sorted T cell fraction (not recorded which). In nucleotides, the sequence is TGTGCCAGCAGTATAAACAGGGGGCCCTACGAGCAGTACTTC. The translation is CASSINRGPYEQYF.